These 13 T cell receptor beta chains were all obtained from the same sample, sequenced in a study of siplizumab effects on memory and regulatory T cells. The protocol was immunoSEQ multiplex PCR, while the TCRdb copy is restricted to in-frame clones and leaves out a portion. The data contain around 100,000 clones, about 94% of them seen just once; the ten biggest clones take up 1% to 1.5%. The sample comprised non-Treg CD4+ T cells sorted from blood. Receptors originate from a human donor in good health.

This chain connects TRBV5-1 to TRBJ2-2; 10 positions agree with TRBD2. The V gene end was trimmed by 1 base and the J gene end by 4 bases; junction bases not matched to a gene: 7. The CDR3 loop spans 17 amino acids. Germline-derived CDR1 and CDR2 are SGHRS and YFSETQ. As DNA, the CDR3 is TGCGCCAGCAGCTTGATCCCGGGACTAGCGTCCACCGGGGAGCTGTTTTTT. This encodes CASSLIPGLASTGELFF. Variable domain in full (rest from reference TRBV5-1 and TRBJ2-2): KAGVTQTPRYLIKTRGQQVTLSCSPISGHRSVSWYQQTPGQGLQFLFEYFSETQRNKGNFPGRFSGRQFSNSRSEMNVSTLELGDSALYLCASSLIPGLASTGELFFGEGSRLTVL.

This chain links TRBV6-1 with TRBJ2-5, with 7 positions matching TRBD2. J gave up 2 bases and V 5 bases, and 5 bases lay outside the gene matches. CDR1 MNHNS and CDR2 SASEGT come from the germline V gene. CDR3 length: 14 amino acids. CDR3 sequence: CASSWDYNQETQYF. Here the CDR3 DNA reads TGTGCCAGCAGTTGGGACTACAATCAAGAGACCCAGTACTTC.

CDR3 in DNA: TGTGCCATCAGTGAGTCGATGGGTACCTACAATGAGCAGTTCTTC. The encoded protein is CAISESMGTYNEQFF. This chain joins TRBV10-3 and TRBJ2-1; D is unclear. The CDR3 is made up of 15 amino acids. The V and J ends lost 0 bases and 2 bases respectively, with 8 bases between them. In germline, CDR1 is ENHRY, CDR2 SYGVKD.

The chain carries TRBV7-6 and TRBJ2-7, with TRBD1 matching 10 bases. Germline assignment: CDR1 SGHVS and CDR2 FNYEAQ. Germline trimming cut 3 bases from V and 2 bases from J; bases unmatched to any gene: 4. This CDR3 has 15 amino acids. The CDR3 protein is CASSLTGTGAYEQYF. CDR3 sequence (DNA): TGTGCCAGCAGCTTGACCGGGACAGGGGCCTACGAGCAGTACTTC.

This chain joins TRBV2 and TRBJ2-3, with a weak D call TRBD1 (6 bases). Germline CDR1 SNHLY, CDR2 FYNNEI. Trimming stripped 7 bases from V and 9 bases from J, with 8 bases between. This CDR3 is 10 amino acids long. In DNA, the CDR3 is TGTGCCAGCACTAGGGGGACGCAGTATTTT. Translation: CASTRGTQYF.

V gene TRBV25-1 combines with J gene TRBJ2-2; 7 bases line up with TRBD2. V was pared by 1 base and J by 7 bases, with 9 bases of the junction left unmatched. CDR3 size: 16 residues. Germline CDR1 reads MGHDK; CDR2 reads SYGVNS. This chain's CDR3 is CASSELASGKGGELFF. The CDR3 DNA sequence: TGTGCCAGCAGTGAATTAGCGAGCGGGAAGGGCGGGGAGCTGTTTTTT.

The V and J genes are TRBV18 and TRBJ2-2; 7 bases map to TRBD1. Germline V gene sequence: CDR1 KGHSH, CDR2 LQKENI. The CDR3 is made up of 13 amino acids. Unmatched junction bases numbered 4, after V lost 3 bases and J lost 9 bases. The CDR3 is CASSPDRSRELFF. The CDR3 DNA reads TGTGCCAGCTCACCGGACAGGTCCCGGGAGCTGTTTTTT.

V is TRBV9 and J is TRBJ2-3, with TRBD2 matching over 7 bases. V lost 0 bases to trimming and J lost 1 base; unmatched junction nucleotides: 5. Per germline, CDR1 SGDLS and CDR2 YYNGEE. CDR3 length equals 16 residues. The DNA of the CDR3 is TGTGCCAGCAGCGTAGGTACTAGCGCCCGCACAGATACGCAGTATTTT. Its translation: CASSVGTSARTDTQYF.

As regards this clone: This CDR3 is missing its conserved last phenylalanine or tryptophan, likely due to a read error. The limits of the CDR3 on the DNA are not certain, so only TCRdb's listed CDR3 is given. This sequence joins TRBV23-1 and TRBJ1-2; the table names TRBD1, a call not compared with the DNA. TRBV23-1 is sorted into the ORF group, with uncertain function. Counting both end residues, the CDR3 totals 11 amino acids. The CDR3: CASGNRQASRP.

This chain uses TRBV7-3 with TRBJ2-3; D not resolved. Per the germline V gene, CDR1 is SGHTA and CDR2 is FQGTGA. This CDR3 is 14 amino acids long. V was cut by 2 bases and J by 2 bases, with 8 bases left in between. The CDR3 nucleotides are TGTGCCAGCAGCTTAGGCCCGACCACAGATACGCAGTATTTT. It translates to CASSLGPTTDTQYF.

The chain combines TRBV5-4 with TRBJ1-1, with D possibly being TRBD1 (5 bases). The germline V gene encodes CDR1 SGHNT and CDR2 YYREEE (reference sequence). The CDR3 sequence is 15 residues long. Trimming took off 0 bases at V and 1 base at J, with 10 bases between the two ends. CDR3 in DNA: TGTGCCAGCAGCTTGGATACCGGGGGGAACACTGAAGCTTTCTTT. This sequence encodes CASSLDTGGNTEAFF.

The rearrangement joins TRBV7-2 to TRBJ2-7; 9 positions match TRBD2. This CDR3 region has 15 residues. Trimming at V came to 6 bases and at J to 2 bases, leaving 8 bases not matched to a gene. Germline CDR1 reads SGHTA; CDR2 reads FQGNSA. The CDR3 DNA reads as TGTGCCAGCAGTCCTAGAAGCGGGGGGCCCTACGAGCAGTACTTC. This codes for CASSPRSGGPYEQYF.

The rearrangement joins TRBV7-3 to TRBJ2-3; D might be TRBD2 (6 bases). The CDR3 spans 15 residues. Trimming shortened V by 1 base and J by 2 bases, and 10 bases separated the two germline ends. The germline V gene encodes CDR1 SGHTA and CDR2 FQGTGA. CDR3 amino acids: CASSLSGIDTDTQYF. DNA for the CDR3: TGTGCCAGCAGCTTAAGCGGGATAGACACAGATACGCAGTATTTT.